The TCR beta chain under discussion was sequenced for a study of OX40 agonist ivuxolimab in advanced cancers. As for the study in general: In this cohort, patients received ivuxolimab, an agonistic anti-OX40 (CD134) antibody. People in dose escalation had one of these cancers: hepatocellular carcinoma, melanoma, renal cell or head and neck cancer. Three partial responders included one hepatocellular carcinoma patient and two cutaneous melanoma patients.

Blood samples were obtained at baseline, cycle 4 day 1, and cycle 7 day 1. Generated by immunoSEQ multiplex PCR, the TCRdb table keeps only in-frame clones and is missing some. The table lists 65,000 to 80,000 clones, 90% of them singletons, with around 0.69% in the top ten. This sequence was found in an adult with an advanced solid tumor such as melanoma, head and neck, liver or kidney cancer. The sample here was CD4+ or CD8+ T cells sorted from blood, taken in a trial of the OX40 agonist ivuxolimab.

In DNA, the CDR3 is TGTGCCAGCAGCTCACCGACTAGCGGGGGACACAATGAGCAGTTCTTC. Translation: CASSSPTSGGHNEQFF. The chain is built from TRBV7-3 and TRBJ2-1, with 12 bases aligning to TRBD2. The CDR3 consists of 16 residues. Looked up from germline, CDR1 is SGHTA and CDR2 is FQGTGA. With V trimmed by 4 bases and J by 5 bases, 6 bases remained unmatched.